These T cell receptor beta chains were read from a single sample in a study of blood T cell repertoires in COVID-19. TCRdb's copy holds only in-frame clones and misses some; the assay was immunoSEQ multiplex PCR. Among more than 90,000 clones listed, around 82% were seen once. Sample: peripheral blood. The receptor source for this set is a human donor in a cohort sampled during active COVID-19. Both conserved end residues are part of each CDR3. The D gene is left open where the match is weak. The size of a clone is reported for some rows only, either as once, few or many, or as a class for expanded clones.

.,.,TRBJ2-7,TRBV7-2,TGTGCCAGCAAGGGGTCCTACGAGCAGTACTTC,CASKGSYEQYF
TRBD1,once,TRBJ2-7,TRBV27,TGTGCCAGCAGTTGGGGGACAGGGGGTTACGAGCAGTACTTC,CASSWGTGGYEQYF
TRBD2,few,TRBJ2-1,TRBV6-6,TGTGCCAGCAGCCCGACTAGCGGGAACAATGAGCAGTTCTTC,CASSPTSGNNEQFF
TRBD1,.,TRBJ2-7,TRBV6-2/TRBV6-3,TGTGCCAGCAGTTCGTACCGACAGGGGTCCTACGAGCAGTACTTC,CASSSYRQGSYEQYF
.,.,TRBJ2-2,TRBV25-1,TGTGCCAGCAGAGAGACAGCCCTACTAACCGGGGAGCTGTTTTTT,CASRETALLTGELFF
TRBD1,.,TRBJ2-3,TRBV2,TGTGCCAGCAGTCCCGATGCCGGGACAGGGCAGTATTTT,CASSPDAGTGQYF
.,.,TRBJ1-2,TRBV6-1,TGTGCCAGCAGTGAAGCTGGGCATCAAGACTATGGCTACACCTTC,CASSEAGHQDYGYTF
.,.,TRBJ2-5,TRBV5-6,TGTGCCAGCACAAAACAGGGTCAAGAGACCCAGTACTTC,CASTKQGQETQYF
.,few,TRBJ2-1,TRBV5-4,TGTGCCAGCAGCTTGGCATACAATGAGCAGTTCTTC,CASSLAYNEQFF
TRBD1,once,TRBJ2-1,TRBV5-5,TGTGCCAGCAGCTTGGGATGGGGACAGGGCTACAATGAGCAGTTCTTC,CASSLGWGQGYNEQFF
.,.,TRBJ2-7,TRBV7-2,TGTGCCAGCAGCTTATCCGGGCAGGGATCCTTTCTACGGTTCGAGCAGTACTTC,CASSLSGQGSFLRFEQYF
.,few,TRBJ1-2,TRBV18,TGTGCCAGCTCACCGCCCTTAGGGGAAGATGGCTACACCTTC,CASSPPLGEDGYTF
.,.,TRBJ2-3,TRBV18,TGTGCCAGCTCACGGACTTCCACCACAGATACGCAGTATTTT,CASSRTSTTDTQYF
TRBD1,.,TRBJ2-7,TRBV28,TGTGCCAGCTGTGACAGGGGGGCCTACGAGCAGTACTTC,CASCDRGAYEQYF
.,once,TRBJ2-3,TRBV28,TGTGCCAGCAGCCCGACAGCGAGCACAGATACGCAGTATTTT,CASSPTASTDTQYF
.,.,TRBJ2-7,TRBV27,TGTGCCAGCAGTTTAAGGCCCCCATGGGCCCACGAGCAGTACTTC,CASSLRPPWAHEQYF
TRBD1,.,TRBJ2-1,TRBV9,TGTGCCAGCAGCGTAGACCGGACAAGGGGGCCCAATGAGCAGTTCTTC,CASSVDRTRGPNEQFF
TRBD2,.,TRBJ2-1,TRBV5-4,TGTGCCAGCAGCACAAGCGGGGGGGCCTTCAATGAGCAGTTCTTC,CASSTSGGAFNEQFF
.,few,TRBJ1-2,TRBV9,TGTGCCAGCAGCGTAGCTAACGGTTACTATGGCTACACCTTC,CASSVANGYYGYTF
.,.,TRBJ1-4,TRBV5-4,TGTGCCAGCAGCTTGGGGCAGGGTAATGAAAAACTGTTTTTT,CASSLGQGNEKLFF
.,.,TRBJ1-2,TRBV4-2,TGTGCCAGCAGCACCCTCGGACAGACGAATGGCTACACCTTC,CASSTLGQTNGYTF
TRBD1,.,TRBJ1-4,TRBV5-1,TGCGCCAGCAGCATCGGACAGGGTGGCGAAAAACTGTTTTTT,CASSIGQGGEKLFF
.,once,TRBJ2-3,TRBV5-1,TGCGCCAGCAGCTTGGTGAGCGGGCCAACAGATACGCAGTATTTT,CASSLVSGPTDTQYF
.,.,TRBJ1-2,TRBV29-1,TGCAGCGTTGTGGTCTTTGGGAGGGCGGAGAGCTATGGCTACACCTTC,CSVVVFGRAESYGYTF
TRBD1,once,TRBJ2-1,TRBV4-3,TGCGCCAGCAGCCAAGAAGGAGGACAGGGGTTGGATGAGCAGTTCTTC,CASSQEGGQGLDEQFF
.,.,TRBJ2-1,TRBV6-5,TGTGCCAGCAGTTACGGGCTACTTATTAATGAGCAGTTCTTC,CASSYGLLINEQFF
.,few,TRBJ2-3,TRBV9,TGTGCCAGCAGCCGACAGGGCACAGATACGCAGTATTTT,CASSRQGTDTQYF
.,.,TRBJ2-3,TRBV5-1,TGCGCCAGCAGCTTGGTACAGGGCACAGATACGCAGTATTTT,CASSLVQGTDTQYF
.,.,TRBJ1-2,TRBV12-3/TRBV12-4,TGTGCCAGCAGTTCTACGGACTATGGCTACACCTTC,CASSSTDYGYTF
TRBD1,once,TRBJ1-4,TRBV7-2,TGTGCCAGCACCCGGGGGACAGATAATGAAAAACTGTTTTTT,CASTRGTDNEKLFF
.,.,TRBJ1-5,TRBV6-2/TRBV6-3,TGTGCCAGCAGTTACTCACAGTTTAGCAATCAGCCCCAGCATTTT,CASSYSQFSNQPQHF
TRBD1,once,TRBJ1-2,TRBV6-5,TGTGCCAGCAGTTACTCGTCTGCAGGGGGGAACTATGGCTACACCTTC,CASSYSSAGGNYGYTF
TRBD1,.,TRBJ1-1,TRBV5-8,TGTGCCAGCAGCTCAGGGACAGGGAGCACTGAAGCTTTCTTT,CASSSGTGSTEAFF
.,few,TRBJ1-1,TRBV18,TGTGCCAGCTCACCAACGCGGGACGGAAGTGTTGGAGCTTTCTTT,CASSPTRDGSVGAFF
.,once,TRBJ1-1,TRBV4-1,TGCGCCAGCAGCCAGGGGGGAAGGGCTGAAGCTTTCTTT,CASSQGGRAEAFF
.,.,TRBJ2-1,TRBV6-2/TRBV6-3,TGTGCCAGCAGTTATGGACTCCTAGTGGGTTTCTTC,CASSYGLLVGFF
.,.,TRBJ1-6,TRBV5-1,TGCGCCAGCAGCAGCACAGGGAGCCCGGGATATAATTCACCCCTCCACTTT,CASSSTGSPGYNSPLHF
.,.,TRBJ1-5,TRBV6-4,TGTGCCAGCAGTGTCGGAGGAAGCAATCAGCCCCAGCATTTT,CASSVGGSNQPQHF
TRBD2,few,TRBJ2-1,TRBV19,TGTGCCAGTAGTGGATCTCCAGGGGGACTAGCGGTCTACAATGAGCAGTTCTTC,CASSGSPGGLAVYNEQFF
.,.,TRBJ1-5,TRBV28,TGTGCCAGCAGTTTAGGGGAGGGCCCCAATCAGCCCCAGCATTTT,CASSLGEGPNQPQHF
.,.,TRBJ1-5,TRBV19,TGTGCCAGTAGTATCAGGAGGGCAGGCGGCAATCAGCCCCAGCATTTT,CASSIRRAGGNQPQHF
TRBD2,.,TRBJ2-1,TRBV27,TGTGCCAGCAGTTTCGGACTAGCGGGGTACAATGAGCAGTTCTTC,CASSFGLAGYNEQFF
.,.,TRBJ1-2,TRBV29-1,TGCAGCGTTGATCCCAGGAACAGGGAGTCGGAATACTATGGCTACACCTTC,CSVDPRNRESEYYGYTF
.,many,TRBJ1-1,TRBV5-1,TGCGCCAGCAGCCGGCCGGTTGGCGGGAACACTGAAGCTTTCTTT,CASSRPVGGNTEAFF
.,.,TRBJ1-1,TRBV7-6,TGTGCCAGCAGCTTAAACCCCGGGACAAACACTGAAGCTTTCTTT,CASSLNPGTNTEAFF
.,.,TRBJ2-3,TRBV9,TGTGCCAGCAGCCCCAAGCGGCGGGAAGATACGCAGTATTTT,CASSPKRREDTQYF
TRBD2,once,TRBJ2-3,TRBV18,TGTGCCAGCTCACCATCTAGCGGGGGCCAAGGGGTTACGCAGTATTTT,CASSPSSGGQGVTQYF
.,.,TRBJ2-3,TRBV19,TGTGCCAGTAGTGACTTCCCGACAGATACGCAGTATTTT,CASSDFPTDTQYF
.,.,TRBJ1-2,TRBV7-3,TGTGCCAGCAGCTTAAATGCAGGGGTGTGGGATGGCTACACCTTC,CASSLNAGVWDGYTF
.,.,TRBJ1-2,TRBV11-2,TGTGCCAGCAGCTTGGGGGGACCCTATGGCTACACCTTC,CASSLGGPYGYTF
.,.,TRBJ2-2,TRBV19,TGTGCCAGTAGGACCGACAACGCCGGGGAGCTGTTTTTT,CASRTDNAGELFF
.,.,TRBJ1-2,TRBV24-1,TGTGCCACCAGTGATCGGGACACTAACTATGGCTACACCTTC,CATSDRDTNYGYTF
.,few,TRBJ1-1,TRBV7-2,TGTGCCAGCAGCTTAGCGGGGGCCCCTGAAGCTTTCTTT,CASSLAGAPEAFF
.,once,TRBJ2-4,TRBV10-3,TGTGCCATCAGCGCCCTTAGCGGCGGTCTAGCCAAAAACATTCAGTACTTC,CAISALSGGLAKNIQYF